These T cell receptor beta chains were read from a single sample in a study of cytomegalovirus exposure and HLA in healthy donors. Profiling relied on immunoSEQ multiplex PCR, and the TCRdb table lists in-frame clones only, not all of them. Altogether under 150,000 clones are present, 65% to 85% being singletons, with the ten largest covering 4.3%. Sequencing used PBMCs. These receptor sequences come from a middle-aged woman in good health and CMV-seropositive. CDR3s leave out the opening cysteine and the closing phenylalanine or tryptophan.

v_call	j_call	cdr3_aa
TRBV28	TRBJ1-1	ASTVPGGGTTEAF
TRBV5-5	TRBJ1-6	ASSLYGDRDLRNSPLH
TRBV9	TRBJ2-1	ASSVSLSGGENYNEQF
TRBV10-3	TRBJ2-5	AIREGLAGETQY
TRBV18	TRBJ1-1	ASAGGVGTEAF
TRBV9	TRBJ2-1	ASSEGQVRDEQF
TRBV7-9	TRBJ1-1	ASSPRDRGHTEAF
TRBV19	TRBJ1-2	ASSIGRRAHGYT
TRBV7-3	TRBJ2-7	ASSSSGTLSYEQY
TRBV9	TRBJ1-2	ASSFTDSYGYT
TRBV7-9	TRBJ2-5	ASSLDKYQETQY
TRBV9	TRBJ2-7	ASSVRVKYEQY
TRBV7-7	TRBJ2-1	ATASGREGRSEQF
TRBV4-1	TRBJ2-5	ASSQVKGQGAFTIEQY
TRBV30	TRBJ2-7	AWSLTTGDEQY
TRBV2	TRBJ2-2	ASSASEMELF
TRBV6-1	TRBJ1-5	ASSSQSNQPQH
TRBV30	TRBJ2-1	AWSVLNGRGDRQF
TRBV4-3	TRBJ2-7	ASSRATGGSYEQY
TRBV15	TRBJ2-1	ATSLESGQEQF
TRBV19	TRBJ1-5	ASSIGRQVGLSNQPQH
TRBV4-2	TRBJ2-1	ASSQEGQQDEQF
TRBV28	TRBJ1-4	ASSPRGLGDEKLF
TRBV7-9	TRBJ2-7	SSSRDSYEQY
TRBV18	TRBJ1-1	ASSPGQGHPEAF
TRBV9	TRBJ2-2	ASGQTSGAGELF
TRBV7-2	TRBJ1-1	ASSLGGQGGTEAF
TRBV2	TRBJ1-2	ASSSLPAGGSYGYT
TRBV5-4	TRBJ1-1	ASSLGGGMDTEAF
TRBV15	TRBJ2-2	ATSRGQGEAGELF
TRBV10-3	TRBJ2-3	ATRGAGGADTQY
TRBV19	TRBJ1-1	ASNPGGRDTEAF
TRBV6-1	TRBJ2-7	ASSELGQLYEQY
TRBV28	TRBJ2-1	ASGGEQF
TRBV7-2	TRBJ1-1	ASSLGAANTEAF
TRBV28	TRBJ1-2	ASSLGRGQGFFNYGYT
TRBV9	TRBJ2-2	ASSTGQGALRTGELF
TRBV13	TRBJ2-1	ASSLGTSGSIDNGQF
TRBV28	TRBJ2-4	ASSLWTSGNIQY
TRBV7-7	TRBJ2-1	ASSLAGGTGTANEQF
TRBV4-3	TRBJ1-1	ASSQEFNRQGYTEAF
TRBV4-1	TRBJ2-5	ASSQDTQGSKQETQY
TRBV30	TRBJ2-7	AWSVGMGSENYEQY
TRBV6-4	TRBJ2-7	ASSPRGQAGYEQY
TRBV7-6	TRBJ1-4	ASSLAGREGEKLF
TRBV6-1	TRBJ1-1	ASSLRGQNTEAF
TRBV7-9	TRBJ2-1	ASSLVKPYNEQF
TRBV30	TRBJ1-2	AWSRGGNGYT
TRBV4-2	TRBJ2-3	ASSQGRGDTQY
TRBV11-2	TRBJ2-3	ASSFLPRGSTDTQY
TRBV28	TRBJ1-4	ASSRGGTGDEKLF
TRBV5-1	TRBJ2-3	ASSRLAGGGATDTQY
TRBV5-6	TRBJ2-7	ASSLAGEQY
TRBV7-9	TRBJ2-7	ASSRGGGPYEQY
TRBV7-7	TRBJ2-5	ASSRGNRGARY
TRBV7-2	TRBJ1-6	ASSLNRGGNSPLH
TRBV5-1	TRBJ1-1	ASSLSTQGANTEAF
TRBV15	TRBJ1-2	ATSPYTPRGNYGYT
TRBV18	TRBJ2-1	ASSPPILAGGSYNEQF
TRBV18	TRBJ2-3	ASSPGDTQY